The next 22 T cell receptor beta chains were all read from a single sample in a study of blood T cell repertoires in COVID-19. Method: immunoSEQ multiplex PCR; TCRdb's copy keeps in-frame clones and lacks some. The sample has tens of thousands of clones, 88% seen once. Material for sequencing was peripheral blood. These receptors came from a man in his fifties or sixties with active COVID-19.

This clone was seen just once. CDR3: CASSQIYSSAGETYEQYF. Here the CDR3 DNA reads TGTGCCAGCAGCCAAATCTACAGTTCTGCGGGGGAAACCTACGAGCAGTACTTC. The rearrangement uses TRBV14 and TRBJ2-7, with 7 bases that match TRBD2. V lost 2 bases, J lost 2 bases, and 15 bases stayed unmatched. The CDR3 has 18 amino acids. Germline V gene sequence: CDR1 SGHDN, CDR2 FVKESK.

CDR3 in amino acids: CAISDQGLNTEAFF. CDR3 nucleotide sequence: TGTGCCATCAGTGACCAGGGCCTGAACACTGAAGCTTTCTTT. This sequence joins TRBV10-3 and TRBJ1-1, with D possibly being TRBD1 (5 bases). The V end lost 3 bases, the J end lost 0 bases, and 8 bases lay between the germline ends. This CDR3 has 14 residues. Per germline, CDR1 ENHRY and CDR2 SYGVKD.

In its sample, this clone was seen once. The chain is built from TRBV5-4 and TRBJ1-6; D unclear. The CDR3 loop spans 15 amino acids. Between the trimmed V and J ends, which lost 5 bases and 1 base, there was a span of 10 bases. Germline CDR1 and CDR2: SGHNT and YYREEE (reference sequence). The DNA of the CDR3 is TGTGCCAGCAGAGCTAGTGGGTCCTATAATTCACCCCTCCACTTT. The encoded protein is CASRASGSYNSPLHF. The whole variable domain, filled in from reference TRBV5-4 and TRBJ1-6, reads ETGVTQSPTHLIKTRGQQVTLRCSSQSGHNTVSWYQQALGQGPQFIFQYYREEENGRGNFPPRFSGLQFPNYSSELNVNALELDDSALYLCASRASGSYNSPLHFGNGTRLTVT.

The chain links TRBV3-1 (or the pseudogene TRBV3-2) to TRBJ2-6, with D unclear. The CDR3 extends over 17 amino acids. Looked up from germline, CDR1 is LGHDT and CDR2 is YNNKEL (reference sequence). Deletions cut 8 bases from V and 0 bases from J, with 17 bases between. CDR3 coding DNA: TGTGCCAGCGAGAACCGACACCGAAGCTCTGGGGCCAACGTCCTGACTTTC. Translation gives CASENRHRSSGANVLTF.

This clone was seen only a few times. This chain links TRBV11-3 with TRBJ1-2; possibly TRBD1 for D (6 bases). The CDR3 extends over 14 amino acids. V lost 5 bases, J lost 2 bases, and 12 bases lay in between. Germline V gene sequence: CDR1 SGHNT, CDR2 YENEEA. Written as DNA, the CDR3 is TGTGCCAGCAGCGCTTCAGGGGCCAACTATGGCTACACCTTC. Its translation is CASSASGANYGYTF.

The V call is TRBV19, the J call TRBJ2-2, with D possibly being TRBD1 (7 bases). Deletions cut 1 base from V and 6 bases from J, with 12 bases between. Germline values: CDR1 LNHDA, CDR2 SQIVND (reference sequence). CDR3 length equals 15 residues. CDR3 nucleotides: TGTGCCAGTAGTATAGCGACAGGGAGGTCCGGGGAGCTGTTTTTT. This encodes CASSIATGRSGELFF.

This clone was seen only once. The CDR3: CASRSSQGANTGELFF. The CDR3 region has the DNA TGCGCCAGCAGATCCTCACAGGGGGCGAACACCGGGGAGCTGTTTTTT. V usage is TRBV5-1 and J usage is TRBJ2-2; 8 positions agree with TRBD1. V was clipped by 5 bases and J by 0 bases; unmatched bases: 6. Per the germline V gene, CDR1 is SGHRS and CDR2 is YFSETQ. The CDR3 spans 16 residues.

V gene TRBV5-1 combines with J gene TRBJ2-1, with D tentatively TRBD2 (5 bases). CDR1 is SGHRS and CDR2 is YFSETQ in the germline V gene. CDR3 size: 13 residues. Trimming stripped 0 bases from V and 5 bases from J, with 6 bases between. The CDR3 is CASSLDGNNEQFF. CDR3 in DNA: TGCGCCAGCAGCTTGGACGGGAACAATGAGCAGTTCTTC.

CDR3 sequence (DNA): TGTGCCACCCTAGCCCCTGGAAACACCATATATTTT. This codes for CATLAPGNTIYF. The chain links TRBV2 to TRBJ1-3; D unresolved. The CDR3 totals 12 residues. Germline-derived CDR1 and CDR2 are SNHLY and FYNNEI. Trimming pared 10 bases from V and 2 bases from J, leaving 9 bases between. The full variable domain, its missing parts supplied by reference TRBV2 and TRBJ1-3, is EPEVTQTPSHQVTQMGQEVILRCVPISNHLYFYWYRQILGQKVEFLVSFYNNEISEKSEIFDDQFSVERPDGSNFTLKIRSTKLEDSAMYFCATLAPGNTIYFGEGSWLTVV.

The rearrangement uses TRBV7-3 and TRBJ1-5; D ambiguous. V lost 5 bases to trimming and J lost 4 bases, with 9 bases between them. CDR1 is SGHTA and CDR2 is FQGTGA in the germline V gene. CDR3 size: 13 residues. CDR3 residues: CASSRGVNQPQHF. The DNA for the CDR3 is TGTGCCAGCAGCCGAGGCGTGAATCAGCCCCAGCATTTT.

This chain joins TRBV15 and TRBJ2-3, with TRBD2 identical over 8 bases. Germline values: CDR1 LNHNV, CDR2 YYDKDF (reference sequence). There are 17 residues in the CDR3. The V and J ends lost 1 base and 2 bases, in that order; junction bases with no gene match: 8. The CDR3 here is CATSRGRSGRYTDTQYF. The CDR3 region has the DNA TGTGCCACCAGCAGAGGAAGGAGCGGGAGATACACAGATACGCAGTATTTT.

This clone was detected only a few times. This chain uses TRBV18 with TRBJ1-2; possibly TRBD1 for D (5 bases). V was pared by 3 bases and J by 9 bases, with 17 bases between. The CDR3 sequence is 14 residues long. In germline, CDR1 is KGHSH, CDR2 LQKENI. The chain's CDR3 is CASSPSRQGQSYTF. In DNA, the CDR3 is TGTGCCAGCTCACCCAGCCGCCAGGGCCAGAGCTACACCTTC. The variable domain in full, completed from reference TRBV18 and TRBJ1-2, reads NAGVMQNPRHLVRRRGQEARLRCSPMKGHSHVYWYRQLPEEGLKFMVYLQKENIIDESGMPKERFSAEFPKEGPSILRIQQVVRGDSAAYFCASSPSRQGQSYTFGSGTRLTVV.

The chain uses TRBV20-1 and TRBJ2-5; 11 nucleotides align to TRBD2. After removal of 5 bases from V and 6 bases from J, the junction contained 11 bases not matched to a gene. The CDR3 is 15 amino acids. Germline CDR1 and CDR2: DFQATT and SNEGSKA (reference sequence). The CDR3 region is CSAGELLAGVKTQYF. For the CDR3, the DNA is TGCAGTGCTGGTGAATTACTAGCGGGGGTGAAGACCCAGTACTTC.

V is TRBV19 and J is TRBJ1-2, with D maybe TRBD1 (5 bases). V was cut by 9 bases and J by 1 base, with 12 bases left in between. CDR3 length: 13 residues. Germline CDR1 and CDR2: LNHDA and SQIVND (reference sequence). The chain's CDR3 is CASQTVNNYGYTF. The CDR3 bases are TGTGCCAGCCAGACAGTAAATAACTATGGCTACACCTTC.

This chain uses TRBV11-3 with TRBJ1-2; TRBD1 agrees at 8 bases. V lost 1 base, J lost 3 bases, and 13 bases stayed unmatched. The germline CDR1 and CDR2 sequences are SGHNT and YENEEA. The CDR3 contains 18 residues. The CDR3 DNA sequence: TGTGCCAGCAGCTTAGTCGGAGGGACAGGTGGTGGCGACTATGGCTACACCTTC. This sequence encodes CASSLVGGTGGGDYGYTF. The complete variable domain, with remaining parts taken from reference TRBV11-3 and TRBJ1-2, reads EAGVVQSPRYKIIEKKQPVAFWCNPISGHNTLYWYLQNLGQGPELLIRYENEEAVDDSQLPKDRFSAERLKGVDSTLKIQPAELGDSAVYLCASSLVGGTGGGDYGYTFGSGTRLTVV.

In this sample, this clone turned up once. The chain recombines TRBV15 with TRBJ1-1, with D unresolved. CDR3 length: 13 residues. Germline values: CDR1 LNHNV, CDR2 YYDKDF (reference sequence). Trimming removed 1 base at V and 2 bases at J, with 5 bases between. CDR3 DNA: TGTGCCACCAGCAGAGCCCCTAACACTGAAGCTTTCTTT. It encodes CATSRAPNTEAFF.

The chain couples TRBV5-1 to TRBJ2-7, with 9 bases aligning to TRBD1. V trimming: 3 bases; J trimming: 5 bases; junction bases outside the gene matches: 12. Looked up from germline, CDR1 is SGHRS and CDR2 is YFSETQ. CDR3 length: 16 residues. CDR3 region: CASSSGTGIFDNEQYV. DNA for the CDR3: TGCGCCAGCAGCTCGGGGACAGGGATTTTCGACAACGAGCAGTACGTC.

The V call is TRBV7-2, the J call TRBJ2-6; no reliable D call. The CDR3 has 17 amino acids. Trimming took off 5 bases at V and 0 bases at J, with 14 bases between the two ends. Per germline, CDR1 SGHTA and CDR2 FQGNSA. In DNA, the CDR3 is TGTGCCAGCAGCGCCCGGCTAGGTAGCTCTGGGGCCAACGTCCTGACTTTC. Its protein is CASSARLGSSGANVLTF.

This clone was observed a few times. The V call is TRBV4-3, the J call TRBJ1-6; no definite D call. The CDR3 is 16 residues long. Trimming cost V 0 bases and J 10 bases, with 16 bases left between them. CDR1 is LGHNA and CDR2 is YSLEER in the germline V gene. DNA of the CDR3: TGCGCCAGCAGCCAAGATATCACTAGGGAATGGTCACCCCTCCACTTT. It codes for CASSQDITREWSPLHF.

The V gene is TRBV18, the J gene TRBJ2-7; 7 bases map to TRBD2. CDR1 is KGHSH and CDR2 is LQKENI in the germline V gene. Germline trimming cut 6 bases from V and 7 bases from J; bases unmatched to any gene: 9. This CDR3 spans 13 amino acids. The DNA of the CDR3 is TGTGCCAGCTCCTCCCTAGTGGGGGGGGAGCAGTACGTC. Amino acids: CASSSLVGGEQYV.

The chain employs TRBV6-5 and TRBJ2-5; TRBD1 aligns across 10 bases. Germline trimming cut 11 bases from V and 5 bases from J; bases unmatched to any gene: 2. CDR3 length equals 11 residues. From germline, CDR1 is MNHEY and CDR2 SVGAGI. For the CDR3, the DNA is TGTGCCGGGGGACAGGGGGAGACCCAGTACTTC. This gives the protein CAGGQGETQYF.

The chain carries TRBV30 and TRBJ1-2; D call uncertain. Between the trimmed V and J ends, which lost 3 bases and 0 bases, there was a span of 11 bases. The CDR3 runs to 14 residues. Germline CDR1 is GTSNPN and CDR2 is SVGIG (reference sequence). In nucleotides, the CDR3 is TGTGCCTGGAGGAGGTCAGCAGCTAACTATGGCTACACCTTC. Its protein is CAWRRSAANYGYTF.